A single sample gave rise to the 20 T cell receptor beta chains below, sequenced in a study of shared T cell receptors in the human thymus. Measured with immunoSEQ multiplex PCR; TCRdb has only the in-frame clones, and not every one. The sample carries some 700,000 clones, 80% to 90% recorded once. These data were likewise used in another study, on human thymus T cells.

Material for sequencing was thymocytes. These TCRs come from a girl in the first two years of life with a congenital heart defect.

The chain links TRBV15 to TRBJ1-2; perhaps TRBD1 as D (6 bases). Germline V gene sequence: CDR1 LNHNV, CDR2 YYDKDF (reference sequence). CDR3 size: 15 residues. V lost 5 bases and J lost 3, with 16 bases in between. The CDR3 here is CATSPRGEGDYGYTF. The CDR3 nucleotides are TGTGCCACCAGCCCCAGGGGAGAGGGGGACTATGGCTACACCTTC.

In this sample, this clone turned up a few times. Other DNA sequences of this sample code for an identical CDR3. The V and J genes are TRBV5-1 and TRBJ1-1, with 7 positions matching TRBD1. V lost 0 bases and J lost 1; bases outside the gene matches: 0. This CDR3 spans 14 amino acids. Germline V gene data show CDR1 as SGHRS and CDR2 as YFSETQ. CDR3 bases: TGCGCCAGCAGCTTGGACAGGGGGAACACTGAAGCTTTCTTT. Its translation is CASSLDRGNTEAFF.

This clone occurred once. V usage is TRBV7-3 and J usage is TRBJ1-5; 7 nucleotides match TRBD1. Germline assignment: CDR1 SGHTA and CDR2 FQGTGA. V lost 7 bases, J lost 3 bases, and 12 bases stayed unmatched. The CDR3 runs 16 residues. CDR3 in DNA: TGTGCCAGCATTACTAACCCAGGGACAGACAATCAGCCCCAGCATTTT. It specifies CASITNPGTDNQPQHF.

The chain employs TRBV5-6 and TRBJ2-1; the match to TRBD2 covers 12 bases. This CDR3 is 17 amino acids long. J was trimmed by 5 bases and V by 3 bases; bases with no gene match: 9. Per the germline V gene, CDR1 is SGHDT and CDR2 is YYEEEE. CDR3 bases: TGTGCCAGCAGCTCTACCCCGGGACTAGCGGGTAACAATGAGCAGTTCTTC. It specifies CASSSTPGLAGNNEQFF.

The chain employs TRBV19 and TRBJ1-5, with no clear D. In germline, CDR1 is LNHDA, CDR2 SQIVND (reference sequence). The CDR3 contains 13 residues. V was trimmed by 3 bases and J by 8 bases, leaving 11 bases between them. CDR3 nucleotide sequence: TGTGCCAGTAGTATTAGATCCGGGGAGCCCCAGCATTTT. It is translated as CASSIRSGEPQHF.

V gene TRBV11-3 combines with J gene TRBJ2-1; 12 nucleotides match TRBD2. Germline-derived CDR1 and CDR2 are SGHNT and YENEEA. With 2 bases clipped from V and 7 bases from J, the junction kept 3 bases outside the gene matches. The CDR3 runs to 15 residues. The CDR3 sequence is CASSLSGLAGNEQFF. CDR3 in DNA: TGTGCCAGCAGCTTATCTGGACTAGCGGGGAATGAGCAGTTCTTC.

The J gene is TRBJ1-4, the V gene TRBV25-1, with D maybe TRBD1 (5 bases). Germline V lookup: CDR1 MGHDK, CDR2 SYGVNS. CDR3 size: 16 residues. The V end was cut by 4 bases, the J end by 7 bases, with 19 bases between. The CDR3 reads CASSGTSGPPIEKLFF. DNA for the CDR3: TGTGCCAGCAGTGGAACATCAGGGCCGCCAATTGAAAAACTGTTTTTT. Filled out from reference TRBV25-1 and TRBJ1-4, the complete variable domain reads EADIYQTPRYLVIGTGKKITLECSQTMGHDKMYWYQQDPGMELHLIHYSYGVNSTEKGDLSSESTVSRIRTEHFPLTLESARPSHTSQYLCASSGTSGPPIEKLFFGSGTQLSVL.

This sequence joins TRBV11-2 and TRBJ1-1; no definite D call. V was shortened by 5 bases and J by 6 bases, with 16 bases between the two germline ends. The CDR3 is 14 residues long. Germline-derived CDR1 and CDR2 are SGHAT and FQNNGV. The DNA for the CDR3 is TGTGCCAGCAGCATACCCCAGGTTCCCGCTGAAGCTTTCTTT. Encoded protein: CASSIPQVPAEAFF.

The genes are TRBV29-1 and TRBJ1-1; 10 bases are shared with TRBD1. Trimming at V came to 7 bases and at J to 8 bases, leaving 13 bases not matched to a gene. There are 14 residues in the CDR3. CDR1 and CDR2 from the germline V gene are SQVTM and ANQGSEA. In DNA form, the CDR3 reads TGCAGCGCAAAAACCGGGACAGGGGCCATCGAAGCTTTCTTT. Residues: CSAKTGTGAIEAFF.

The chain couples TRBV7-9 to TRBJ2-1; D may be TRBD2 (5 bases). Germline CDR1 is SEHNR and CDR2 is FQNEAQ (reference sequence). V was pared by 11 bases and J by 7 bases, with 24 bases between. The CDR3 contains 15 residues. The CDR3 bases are TGTGCCGGCCGCCGGACCGGGGATTGGGGTAATGAGCAGTTCTTC. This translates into CAGRRTGDWGNEQFF.

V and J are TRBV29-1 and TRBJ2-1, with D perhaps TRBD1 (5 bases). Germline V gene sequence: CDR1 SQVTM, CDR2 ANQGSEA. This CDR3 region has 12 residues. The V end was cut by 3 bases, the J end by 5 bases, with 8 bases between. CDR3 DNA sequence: TGCAGCGTTGATCGGACAAACAATGAGCAGTTCTTC. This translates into CSVDRTNNEQFF.

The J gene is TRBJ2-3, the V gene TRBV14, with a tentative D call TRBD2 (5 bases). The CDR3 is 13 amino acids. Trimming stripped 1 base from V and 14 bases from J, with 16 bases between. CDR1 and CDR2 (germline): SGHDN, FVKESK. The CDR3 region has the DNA TGTGCCAGCAGCCAAGGGAGGCGGCAGAGGAGGTATTTT. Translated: CASSQGRRQRRYF.

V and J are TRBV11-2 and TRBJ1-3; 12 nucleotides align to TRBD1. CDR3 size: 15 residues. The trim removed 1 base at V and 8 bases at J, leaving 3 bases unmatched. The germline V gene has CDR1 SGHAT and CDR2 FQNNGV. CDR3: CASSLGDRGQDTIYF. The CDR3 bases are TGTGCCAGCAGCTTAGGGGACAGGGGGCAAGACACCATATATTTT.

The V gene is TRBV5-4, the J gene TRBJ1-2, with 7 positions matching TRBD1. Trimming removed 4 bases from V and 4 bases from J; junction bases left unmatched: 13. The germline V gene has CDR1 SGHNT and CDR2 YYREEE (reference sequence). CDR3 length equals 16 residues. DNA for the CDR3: TGTGCCAGCAGCCCAGCGGTCGGACAGGAGATCTATGGCTACACCTTC. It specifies CASSPAVGQEIYGYTF.

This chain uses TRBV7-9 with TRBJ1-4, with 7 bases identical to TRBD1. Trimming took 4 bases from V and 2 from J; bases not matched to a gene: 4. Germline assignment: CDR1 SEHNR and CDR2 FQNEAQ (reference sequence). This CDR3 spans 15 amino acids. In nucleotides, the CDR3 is TGTGCCAGCAGCTCCGACAGGGCGACTAATGAAAAACTGTTTTTT. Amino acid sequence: CASSSDRATNEKLFF.

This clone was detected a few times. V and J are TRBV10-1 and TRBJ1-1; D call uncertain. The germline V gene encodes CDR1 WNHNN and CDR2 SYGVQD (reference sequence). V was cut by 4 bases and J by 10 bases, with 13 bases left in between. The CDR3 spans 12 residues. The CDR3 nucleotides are TGCGCCAGCAGTGCAGAAACGGGTGCAGCTTTCTTT. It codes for CASSAETGAAFF.

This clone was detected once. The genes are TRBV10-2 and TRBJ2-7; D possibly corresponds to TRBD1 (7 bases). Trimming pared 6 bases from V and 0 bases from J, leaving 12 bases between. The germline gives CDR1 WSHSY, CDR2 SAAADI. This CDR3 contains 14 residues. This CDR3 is CASRSRGASYEQYF. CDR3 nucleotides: TGCGCCAGCAGATCCAGGGGGGCCTCCTACGAGCAGTACTTC.

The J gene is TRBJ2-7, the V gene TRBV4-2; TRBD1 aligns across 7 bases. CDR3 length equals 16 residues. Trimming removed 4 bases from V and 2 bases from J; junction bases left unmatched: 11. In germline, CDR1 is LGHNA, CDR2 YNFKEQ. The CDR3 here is CASSPRRTGQTYEQYF. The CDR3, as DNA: TGTGCCAGCAGCCCCAGGCGGACAGGTCAGACCTACGAGCAGTACTTC.

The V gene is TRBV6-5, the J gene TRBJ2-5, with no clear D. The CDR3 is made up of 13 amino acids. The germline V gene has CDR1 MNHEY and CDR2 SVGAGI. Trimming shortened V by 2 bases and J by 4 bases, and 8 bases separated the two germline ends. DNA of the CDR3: TGTGCCAGCAGTTACGCGGTTTCAGAGACCCAGTACTTC. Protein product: CASSYAVSETQYF.

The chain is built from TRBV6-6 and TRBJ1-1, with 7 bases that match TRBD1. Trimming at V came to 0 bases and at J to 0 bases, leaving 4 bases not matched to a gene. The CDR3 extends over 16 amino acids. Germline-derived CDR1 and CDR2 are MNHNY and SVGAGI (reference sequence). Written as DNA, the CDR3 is TGTGCCAGCAGTTACTCGAAAGGGGGCCTGAACACTGAAGCTTTCTTT. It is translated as CASSYSKGGLNTEAFF.